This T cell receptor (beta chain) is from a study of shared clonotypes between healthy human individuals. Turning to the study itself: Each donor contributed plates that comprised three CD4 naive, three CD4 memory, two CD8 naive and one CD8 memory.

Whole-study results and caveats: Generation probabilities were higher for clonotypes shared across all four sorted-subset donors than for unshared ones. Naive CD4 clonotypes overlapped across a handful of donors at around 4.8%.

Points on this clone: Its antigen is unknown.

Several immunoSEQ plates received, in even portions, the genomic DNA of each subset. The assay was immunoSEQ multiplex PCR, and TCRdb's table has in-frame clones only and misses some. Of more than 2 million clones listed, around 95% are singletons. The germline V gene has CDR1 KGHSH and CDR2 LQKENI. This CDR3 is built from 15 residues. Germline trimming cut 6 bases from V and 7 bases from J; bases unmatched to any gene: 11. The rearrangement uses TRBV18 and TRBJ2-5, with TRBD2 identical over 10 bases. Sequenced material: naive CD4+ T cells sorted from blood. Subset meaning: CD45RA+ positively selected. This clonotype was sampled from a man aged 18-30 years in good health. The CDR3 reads CASSPTTSGAGTQYF. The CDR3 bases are TGTGCCAGCTCCCCAACTACTAGCGGGGCGGGGACCCAGTACTTC.